What follows are 32 T cell receptor beta chains derived from one specimen sequenced in a study of Ad26.COV2.S vaccination and SARS-CoV-2 variants (dated by TCRdb to the early 2020s). Taken with the paper, the label for treatment or condition translates to: about 20 received Ad26.COV2.S at low or high dose, single or two shots; about 5 received placebo; per-sample allocation not given. For vaccine and placebo recipients, repertoires were sequenced using samples collected on day 63 after the first injection. Library preparation used the immunoSEQ multiplex PCR assay. TCRdb limited this immuneACCESS table to in-frame rearrangements with V and J called. A share of clones is missing; checked studies link under half to unresolved V genes, and the rest is unexplained. The sample records hundreds of thousands of clones, 75% to 90% of which are singletons. Roughly 10% of the sample is held by the ten biggest clonotypes.

The sequencing used peripheral blood, collected in a trial of Ad26.COV2.S vaccine versus placebo. These receptors all stem from a person aged 18-65 years who received the Ad26.COV2.S COVID-19 vaccine or a placebo.

This chain connects TRBV5-1 to TRBJ2-5, with D tentatively TRBD2 (6 bases). The CDR3 length is 16 residues. The germline gives CDR1 SGHRS, CDR2 YFSETQ. Trimming removed 3 bases from V and 1 base from J, with 16 bases in between. The CDR3 sequence: CASSSTPLALQETQYF. DNA of the CDR3: TGCGCCAGCAGCTCGACCCCCCTAGCGCTCCAAGAGACCCAGTACTTC.

The CDR3 reads CASSLVGPARQPQHF. CDR3 nucleotide sequence: TGTGCCAGCAGCTTAGTAGGACCCGCTAGGCAGCCCCAGCATTTT. The chain uses TRBV7-8 and TRBJ1-5; D is unresolved. From germline, CDR1 is SGHVS and CDR2 FQNEAQ. The CDR3 covers 15 residues. Trimming left V 1 base short and J 7 bases short, with 14 bases between.

The chain recombines TRBV6-5 with TRBJ2-7; unclear D gene. V was trimmed by 6 bases and J by 6 bases, leaving 12 bases between them. The CDR3 has 12 amino acids. Germline V gene sequence: CDR1 MNHEY, CDR2 SVGAGI. CDR3 DNA sequence: TGTGCCAGCAGCCCCCGCAAGAGCGAGCAGTACTTC. This codes for CASSPRKSEQYF.

The chain carries TRBV7-2 and TRBJ2-1; tentatively, D is TRBD1 (5 bases). The CDR3 extends over 11 amino acids. Germline assignment: CDR1 SGHTA and CDR2 FQGNSA. Between the trimmed V and J ends, which lost 4 bases and 9 bases, there was a span of 7 bases. CDR3 coding DNA: TGTGCCAGCAGCTGGGGCGGTGAGCAGTTCTTC. It codes for CASSWGGEQFF.

This chain links TRBV5-4 with TRBJ1-1, with a tentative D call TRBD1 (5 bases). This CDR3 is built from 13 residues. Deletions cut 4 bases from V and 1 base from J, with 8 bases between. Germline V CDR1 and CDR2: SGHNT, YYREEE (reference sequence). CDR3 DNA: TGTGCCAGCAGCCGTGGGACGAACACTGAAGCTTTCTTT. Translation gives CASSRGTNTEAFF.

This clone showed up just a few times. J is TRBJ2-3 and V is TRBV4-1; 11 bases are a match to TRBD2. J lost 4 bases, V lost 1 base, and 1 base had no gene match. Germline CDR1 MGHRA, CDR2 YSYEKL. The CDR3 spans 15 residues. This CDR3 is CASSQGLAGSDTQYF. CDR3 DNA sequence: TGCGCCAGCAGCCAAGGACTAGCGGGGTCAGATACGCAGTATTTT.

The rearrangement joins TRBV3-1 (or the pseudogene TRBV3-2) to TRBJ2-7, with a possible D match to TRBD2 (6 bases). The CDR3 consists of 14 residues. Germline V CDR1 and CDR2: LGHDT, YNNKEL (reference sequence). V was trimmed by 0 bases and J by 3 bases, leaving 9 bases between them. The CDR3 DNA sequence: TGTGCCAGCAGCCAAGAAGGGAGGAACTACGAGCAGTACTTC. Protein sequence: CASSQEGRNYEQYF.

This chain joins TRBV6-5 and TRBJ1-4, with 8 bases lining up with TRBD1. Unmatched junction bases numbered 2, after V lost 6 bases and J lost 5 bases. CDR3 length equals 13 residues. Germline V CDR1 and CDR2: MNHEY, SVGAGI. The CDR3 here is CASSRDRNEKLFF. Written as DNA, the CDR3 is TGTGCCAGCAGCAGGGACAGGAATGAAAAACTGTTTTTT.

The DNA for the CDR3 is TGTGCCAGCAGTGATCTGGTCAGGCGTATTTATGAAGCTTTCTTT. Translated: CASSDLVRRIYEAFF. The J gene is TRBJ1-1, the V gene TRBV25-1; D is ambiguous. Trimming removed 3 bases from V and 7 bases from J, with 18 bases in between. In germline, CDR1 is MGHDK, CDR2 SYGVNS. CDR3 length: 15 residues.

The chain joins TRBV4-2 to TRBJ2-3; the match to TRBD1 covers 7 bases. Trimming cost V 1 base and J 1 base; bases outside gene matches: 8. The CDR3 totals 17 residues. Germline CDR1 and CDR2: LGHNA and YNFKEQ. The CDR3 region has the DNA TGTGCCAGCAGCCAAGCAGGACAGGCGGTCGGCACAGATACGCAGTATTTT. Translating gives CASSQAGQAVGTDTQYF.

This chain's CDR3 is CAWSPSLWTTDTQYF. CDR3 nucleotide sequence: TGTGCCTGGAGTCCCTCCCTCTGGACCACAGATACGCAGTATTTT. This chain uses TRBV30 with TRBJ2-3; the D is unclear. Trimming took 2 bases from V and 2 from J, leaving 14 bases between them. The germline gives CDR1 GTSNPN, CDR2 SVGIG (reference sequence). CDR3 length: 15 residues.

V and J are TRBV7-2 and TRBJ2-3; the D is unclear. The CDR3 has 13 residues. The V end lost 0 bases, the J end lost 4 bases, and 5 bases lay between the germline ends. Germline V gene sequence: CDR1 SGHTA, CDR2 FQGNSA. The CDR3 sequence: CASSLAEPDTQYF. In DNA form, the CDR3 reads TGTGCCAGCAGCTTAGCCGAGCCAGATACGCAGTATTTT.

The rearrangement links TRBV27 to TRBJ2-3; 9 bases match TRBD2. Per the germline V gene, CDR1 is MNHEY and CDR2 is SMNVEV (reference sequence). V trimming: 8 bases; J trimming: 2 bases; junction bases outside the gene matches: 5. CDR3 length equals 14 residues. CDR3 in amino acids: CASGLAGATDTQYF. The DNA for the CDR3 is TGTGCCAGCGGATTAGCGGGGGCCACAGATACGCAGTATTTT.

The V gene is TRBV5-1, the J gene TRBJ1-1; D is ambiguous. This CDR3 spans 11 amino acids. Germline assignment: CDR1 SGHRS and CDR2 YFSETQ. The V gene lost 4 bases and the J gene lost 1 base, with 2 bases spanning the gap. The CDR3 region has the DNA TGCGCCAGCAGCCAGAACACTGAAGCTTTCTTT. Translation gives CASSQNTEAFF.

The gene calls are TRBV13 and TRBJ2-1; possible D gene TRBD2, 6 bases. Trimming removed 8 bases at V and 8 bases at J, with 19 bases between. Per germline, CDR1 PRHDT and CDR2 FYEKMQ (reference sequence). This CDR3 contains 14 residues. The CDR3 spells CASSKGYGEDEQFF. CDR3 sequence (DNA): TGTGCCAGCTCCAAAGGCTATGGGGAGGATGAGCAGTTCTTC.

This clone has a single count. The rearrangement joins TRBV6-6 to TRBJ2-7, with unresolved D. V lost 0 bases, J lost 3 bases, and 9 bases lay in between. Germline CDR1 and CDR2: MNHNY and SVGAGI (reference sequence). This CDR3 comprises 14 residues. The CDR3 spells CASSYSEGYYEQYF. CDR3 nucleotide sequence: TGTGCCAGCAGTTACTCGGAAGGATACTACGAGCAGTACTTC.

This chain uses TRBV12-3 or TRBV12-4 with TRBJ1-1; weak D call: TRBD1 (5 bases). V was cut by 4 bases and J by 4 bases, with 10 bases left in between. This CDR3 is built from 13 residues. CDR3 coding DNA: TGTGCCAGCAGTTACGGGGGGTCCACTGAAGCTTTCTTT. Translated, it gives CASSYGGSTEAFF.

This chain joins TRBV9 and TRBJ2-6; the match to TRBD2 covers 13 bases. V shed 3 bases, J shed 0 bases, and the junction held 6 bases outside the gene matches. The CDR3 extends over 19 amino acids. Germline CDR1 is SGDLS and CDR2 is YYNGEE. CDR3 sequence (DNA): TGTGCCAGCAGCGCTGGACTAGCGGGAGTAAGCTCTGGGGCCAACGTCCTGACTTTC. Protein sequence: CASSAGLAGVSSGANVLTF.

This chain joins TRBV4-1 and TRBJ1-2; no definite D call. V lost 0 bases to trimming and J lost 8 bases, with 10 bases between them. The CDR3 spans 13 residues. Germline CDR1 MGHRA, CDR2 YSYEKL. CDR3 sequence: CASSQDGPGGYTF. CDR3 sequence (DNA): TGCGCCAGCAGCCAAGATGGACCGGGGGGCTACACCTTC.

This chain joins TRBV2 and TRBJ2-7; the match to TRBD2 covers 9 bases. After removal of 2 bases from V and 10 bases from J, the junction contained 12 bases not matched to a gene. The CDR3 runs to 15 residues. The germline gives CDR1 SNHLY, CDR2 FYNNEI. DNA for the CDR3: TGTGCCAGCAGTGAAAGGGGCGGGAGGGAGCGTAAACAGTACTTC. Its protein is CASSERGGRERKQYF.

The chain joins TRBV7-9 to TRBJ2-7; 9 bases line up with TRBD2. The V gene's germline CDR1 is SEHNR and CDR2 FQNEAQ (reference sequence). The trim removed 5 bases at V and 4 bases at J, leaving 9 bases unmatched. CDR3 size: 15 residues. The CDR3 sequence is CASSPTSGRRYEQYF. In DNA form, the CDR3 reads TGTGCCAGCAGCCCGACTAGCGGAAGGAGGTACGAGCAGTACTTC. Filled out from reference TRBV7-9 and TRBJ2-7, the complete variable domain reads DTGVSQNPRHKITKRGQNVTFRCDPISEHNRLYWYRQTLGQGPEFLTYFQNEAQLEKSRLLSDRFSAERPKGSFSTLEIQRTEQGDSAMYLCASSPTSGRRYEQYFGPGTRLTVT.

The chain uses TRBV7-9 and TRBJ1-3; the D gene is possibly TRBD1 (5 bases). V lost 4 bases, J lost 0 bases, and 10 bases lay in between. The CDR3 is 15 amino acids. CDR1 and CDR2 from the germline V gene are SEHNR and FQNEAQ (reference sequence). The CDR3 nucleotides read TGTGCCAGCAGCTACCTTCAGGGCTCTGGAAACACCATATATTTT. The encoded protein is CASSYLQGSGNTIYF. The full variable domain, in which reference TRBV7-9 and TRBJ1-3 provide the parts outside the CDR3, is DTGVSQNPRHKITKRGQNVTFRCDPISEHNRLYWYRQTLGQGPEFLTYFQNEAQLEKSRLLSDRFSAERPKGSFSTLEIQRTEQGDSAMYLCASSYLQGSGNTIYFGEGSWLTVV.

The gene calls are TRBV6-2 or TRBV6-3 and TRBJ2-7; D is perhaps TRBD1 or TRBD2 (6 bases each). The germline CDR1 and CDR2 sequences are MNHEY and SVGEGT. The CDR3 runs to 14 residues. Trimming pared 4 bases from V and 6 bases from J, leaving 16 bases between. The CDR3 loop reads CASSSLGGPGEQYF. CDR3 coding DNA: TGTGCCAGCAGTTCCCTCGGGGGCCCCGGCGAGCAGTACTTC.

CDR3 coding DNA: TGTGCCAGCAGCGTCCTGCGCGGGACAGCCAACTACGAGCAGTACTTC. Protein product: CASSVLRGTANYEQYF. The chain has TRBV14 and TRBJ2-7; possibly TRBD1 for D (7 bases). CDR3 size: 16 residues. The germline V and J ends were trimmed by 5 bases and 3 bases, with 20 bases remaining between them. CDR1 and CDR2 (germline): SGHDN, FVKESK.

CDR3 bases: TGTGCCAGCAGTGACCGGGGTTCCGTTTACGAGCAGTACTTC. Translating gives CASSDRGSVYEQYF. The chain employs TRBV2 and TRBJ2-7; weak D call: TRBD2 (5 bases). This CDR3 is 14 amino acids long. Trimming left V 3 bases short and J 4 bases short, with 13 bases between. From germline, CDR1 is SNHLY and CDR2 FYNNEI.

J is TRBJ2-6 and V is TRBV28; D remains unclear. Germline CDR1 reads MDHEN; CDR2 reads SYDVKM. CDR3 length: 15 residues. V was clipped by 6 bases and J by 1 base, with 10 bases between them. For the CDR3, the DNA is TGTGCCAGCAGGCCGCGGATATCTGGGGCCAACGTCCTGACTTTC. This gives the protein CASRPRISGANVLTF.

V usage is TRBV6-5 and J usage is TRBJ2-7; a possible D gene is TRBD2 (6 bases). This CDR3 spans 15 amino acids. Germline assignment: CDR1 MNHEY and CDR2 SVGAGI. V lost 6 bases, J lost 3 bases, and 18 bases lay in between. This CDR3 reads CASSHGRGSLYEQYF. The CDR3 DNA sequence: TGTGCCAGCAGCCACGGCCGGGGGAGCCTCTACGAGCAGTACTTC.

V is TRBV18 and J is TRBJ2-3; D not resolved. Looked up from germline, CDR1 is KGHSH and CDR2 is LQKENI. The V end lost 0 bases, the J end lost 2 bases, and 12 bases lay between the germline ends. The CDR3 contains 16 residues. The DNA of the CDR3 is TGTGCCAGCTCACCACCTTCGGCGGCCTACACAGATACGCAGTATTTT. Translated, it gives CASSPPSAAYTDTQYF.

The gene calls are TRBV28 and TRBJ2-3, with D possibly TRBD1 on 6 matching bases. Trimming left V 6 bases short and J 7 bases short, with 14 bases between. This CDR3 contains 13 residues. Germline-derived CDR1 and CDR2 are MDHEN and SYDVKM. In nucleotides, the CDR3 is TGTGCCAGCAGCACCGGGACACAGTATACGCAGTATTTT. It is translated as CASSTGTQYTQYF.

The rearrangement uses TRBV4-1 and TRBJ1-4; D ambiguous. Germline-derived CDR1 and CDR2 are MGHRA and YSYEKL. The CDR3 loop spans 16 amino acids. V was trimmed by 3 bases and J by 2 bases, leaving 13 bases between them. The CDR3 reads CASSHGNEGTNEKLFF. Written as DNA, the CDR3 is TGCGCCAGCAGCCATGGCAACGAGGGCACTAATGAAAAACTGTTTTTT.

In the case of this clone: This specimen includes other DNA sequences encoding the same CDR3. The chain carries TRBV27 and TRBJ1-5; the D is unclear. The CDR3 covers 13 residues. Looked up from germline, CDR1 is MNHEY and CDR2 is SMNVEV (reference sequence). V was pared by 3 bases and J by 1 base, with 4 bases between. The CDR3 here is CASSLSSNQPQHF. Written as DNA, the CDR3 is TGTGCCAGCAGTTTGAGCAGCAATCAGCCCCAGCATTTT.

J is TRBJ2-5 and V is TRBV3-1 (or the pseudogene TRBV3-2), with 11 bases matching TRBD2. The CDR3 runs to 17 residues. Looked up from germline, CDR1 is LGHDT and CDR2 is YNNKEL (reference sequence). Trimming at V came to 2 bases and at J to 4 bases, leaving 9 bases not matched to a gene. This CDR3 reads CASSQITLAGVLETQYF. CDR3 nucleotide sequence: TGTGCCAGCAGCCAAATAACACTAGCGGGAGTGCTAGAGACCCAGTACTTC.